The present TCR beta chain was sequenced within a study of graft-versus-host responses after intestinal transplantation. Overall study: Recipients had multivisceral, liver-intestinal, or isolated intestinal transplants.

Sequenced by immunoSEQ multiplex PCR; TCRdb stores in-frame clones only, minus some. The top ten hold approximately 0.48% of the sample, which has about 90,000 clones, over 75% seen once. In its sample, this clone was seen a few times. Its specificity is unknown. Study-wide points: Declining HvG levels early post-transplant were linked to peak circulating GvH clone levels.

V was trimmed by 3 bases and J by 7 bases, leaving 7 bases between them. The germline CDR1 and CDR2 sequences are SNHLY and FYNNEI. This CDR3 is 11 amino acids long. The sequence was obtained from a human donor who received an intestinal transplant. Here the sequenced sample was unstimulated CD8+ T cells sorted from spleen or lymph node cells, taken before intestinal transplant. The J gene is TRBJ2-7, the V gene TRBV2, with D maybe TRBD2 (5 bases). CDR3 loop: CASSDGEEQYF. The CDR3 DNA reads as TGTGCCAGCAGTGATGGGGAGGAGCAGTACTTC. Filled out from reference TRBV2 and TRBJ2-7, the complete variable domain reads EPEVTQTPSHQVTQMGQEVILRCVPISNHLYFYWYRQILGQKVEFLVSFYNNEISEKSEIFDDQFSVERPDGSNFTLKIRSTKLEDSAMYFCASSDGEEQYFGPGTRLTVT.